Each of the 17 T cell receptor beta chains below was sequenced from the same sample in a study of CD8+CD57+ T cells in acquired aplastic anemia. Using genomic DNA as the template, TCR beta VDJ and CDR3 profiling was carried out. Via MiXCR, TCRdb re-called the reads, giving one row per CDR3 protein. Of roughly 160,000 distinct CDR3 sequences in the sample, about three fifths are singletons; the top ten hold under 50%. Specimen: sorted CD4+, CD8+, or CD8+CD57+ T cells (not recorded which) from PBMCs. The receptor set was obtained from a human donor in good health.

The chain combines TRBV20-1 with TRBJ1-1, with unresolved D. This CDR3 spans 14 amino acids. V shed 3 bases and J shed 0 bases, with 11 bases lying between them. CDR1 and CDR2 (germline): DFQATT, SNEGSKA (reference sequence). CDR3 residues: CSARAVLMNTEAFF. In DNA form, the CDR3 reads TGCAGTGCTAGGGCCGTTCTCATGAACACTGAAGCTTTCTTT.

The V call is TRBV25-1, the J call TRBJ2-2; D unresolved. Trimming stripped 6 bases from V and 1 base from J, with 6 bases between. The CDR3 runs to 13 residues. The V gene's germline CDR1 is MGHDK and CDR2 SYGVNS. The CDR3 region is CASSDLNTGELFF. The CDR3, as DNA: TGTGCCAGCAGCGATTTGAACACCGGGGAGCTGTTTTTT.

This rearrangement joins TRBV19 to TRBJ1-5, with D possibly TRBD1 on 5 matching bases. Germline CDR1 LNHDA, CDR2 SQIVND (reference sequence). Trimming shortened V by 6 bases and J by 4 bases, and 10 bases separated the two germline ends. This CDR3 contains 13 residues. The CDR3 region has the DNA TGTGCCAGTAGCGGGGCGGTAAATCAGCCCCAGCATTTT. Translating it yields CASSGAVNQPQHF.

This rearrangement joins TRBV5-1 to TRBJ1-4; tentatively, D is TRBD1 (5 bases). Trimming took 0 bases from V and 6 from J, leaving 6 bases between them. The CDR3 length is 13 residues. Germline CDR1 reads SGHRS; CDR2 reads YFSETQ. The chain's CDR3 is CASSLARDEKLFF. In DNA, the CDR3 is TGCGCCAGCAGCTTGGCCAGGGATGAAAAACTGTTTTTT.

This rearrangement joins TRBV2 to TRBJ2-3; either TRBD1 or TRBD2 may fit D (5 bases each). CDR1 and CDR2 (germline): SNHLY, FYNNEI. V was trimmed by 5 bases and J by 4 bases, leaving 13 bases between them. The CDR3 sequence is 14 residues long. The CDR3 loop reads CASSLQRGPDTQYF. The DNA of the CDR3 is TGTGCCAGCAGTTTACAGAGGGGTCCAGATACGCAGTATTTT. Supplemented by reference TRBV2 and TRBJ2-3, the full variable domain reads EPEVTQTPSHQVTQMGQEVILRCVPISNHLYFYWYRQILGQKVEFLVSFYNNEISEKSEIFDDQFSVERPDGSNFTLKIRSTKLEDSAMYFCASSLQRGPDTQYFGPGTRLTVL.

This clonotype has ten or more counts. CDR3 loop: CASSLGQITEAFF. CDR3 sequence (DNA): TGTGCCAGCAGTCTCGGACAAATCACTGAAGCTTTCTTT. The rearrangement links TRBV6-2 or TRBV6-3 to TRBJ1-1; maybe TRBD1 (5 bases). CDR1 is MNHEY, CDR2 SVGEGT, per germline. Trimming stripped 5 bases from V and 4 bases from J, with 11 bases between. This CDR3 is 13 amino acids long.

This clonotype was recorded a few times. The chain employs TRBV20-1 and TRBJ2-5; D remains unclear. This CDR3 comprises 11 residues. Trimming removed 3 bases from V and 4 bases from J, with 6 bases in between. Germline V gene data show CDR1 as DFQATT and CDR2 as SNEGSKA (reference sequence). The CDR3 DNA sequence: TGCAGTGCTAGTCAGTTAGAGACCCAGTACTTC. Its translation: CSASQLETQYF.

The chain carries TRBV11-2 and TRBJ2-2; TRBD2 matches at 12 bases. Germline trimming cut 5 bases from V and 0 bases from J; bases unmatched to any gene: 7. Per germline, CDR1 SGHAT and CDR2 FQNNGV. This CDR3 has 18 residues. The CDR3 DNA sequence: TGTGCCAGCAGCGATCGGACTAGCGGGATCGCGAACACCGGGGAGCTGTTTTTT. As protein: CASSDRTSGIANTGELFF.

This chain uses TRBV9 with TRBJ2-7; maybe TRBD1 (6 bases). V gave up 6 bases and J gave up 0 bases, with 13 bases separating them. From germline, CDR1 is SGDLS and CDR2 YYNGEE. The CDR3 runs 14 residues. DNA for the CDR3: TGTGCCAGCAAAAGGACAGCCTCCTCCTACGAGCAGTACTTC. Encoded protein: CASKRTASSYEQYF.

This clonotype was recorded only once. The CDR3 does not close with the conserved phenylalanine or tryptophan, likely indicating a read error. J is TRBJ2-2 and V is TRBV24-1, with D tentatively TRBD2 (5 bases). Trimming shortened V by 2 bases and J by 2 bases, and 11 bases separated the two germline ends. CDR3 length: 16 amino acids. Germline V gives CDR1 KGHDR, CDR2 SFDVKD. CDR3 sequence (DNA): TGTGCCACCAGTGATTGGAGGCAGAGAAACACCGGGGAGCTGTTTTCT. This encodes CATSDWRQRNTGELFS.

About this clonotype: Here the CDR3 omits its conserved ending phenylalanine or tryptophan, so a read error is the likely source. V and J are TRBV20-1 and TRBJ2-5; D call uncertain. In germline, CDR1 is DFQATT, CDR2 SNEGSKA (reference sequence). The CDR3 totals 14 residues. The CDR3 here is CSSEEGIQRKTQYL. The DNA for the CDR3 is TGCAGCAGTGAGGAAGGGATTCAACGGAAGACCCAGTACCTC.

This clonotype appeared a few times. The chain links TRBV5-1 to TRBJ2-5; D uncertain. Germline-derived CDR1 and CDR2 are SGHRS and YFSETQ. The CDR3 is 13 amino acids. V lost 4 bases to trimming and J lost 1 base, with 8 bases between them. For the CDR3, the DNA is TGCGCCAGCAGCATCGACGGCCAAGAGACCCAGTACTTC. It translates to CASSIDGQETQYF.

The chain carries TRBV7-4 and TRBJ1-1; D gene uncertain. The CDR3 is made up of 11 amino acids. The ends were cut back, 2 bases at V and 10 bases at J, with 8 bases in the middle. Germline assignment: CDR1 SGHVT and CDR2 SQSDAQ. The CDR3 loop is CASSLTGVAFF. CDR3 in DNA: TGTGCCAGCAGCTTAACCGGGGTAGCTTTCTTT.

This clonotype has ten or more counts. The chain is built from TRBV7-3 and TRBJ1-5; D gene uncertain. CDR1 and CDR2 from the germline V gene are SGHTA and FQGTGA. V lost 3 bases and J lost 4, with 22 bases in between. The CDR3 has 18 amino acids. This chain's CDR3 is CASSFPRSTSAHNQPQHF. In DNA, the CDR3 is TGTGCCAGCAGCTTCCCCCGCAGTACCTCGGCCCATAATCAGCCCCAGCATTTT.

At least ten counts were recorded for this clonotype. The chain combines TRBV13 with TRBJ2-5; 7 bases agree with TRBD1. CDR1 is PRHDT and CDR2 is FYEKMQ in the germline V gene (reference sequence). The CDR3 runs 16 residues. V was pared by 4 bases and J by 0 bases, with 8 bases of the junction left unmatched. Here the CDR3 reads CASSSGTVTYQETQYF. The CDR3 DNA reads TGTGCCAGCAGCTCTGGGACAGTTACTTACCAAGAGACCCAGTACTTC.

The chain uses TRBV11-2 and TRBJ2-1, with 13 bases aligning to TRBD2. The CDR3 loop spans 13 amino acids. Germline CDR1 and CDR2: SGHAT and FQNNGV. Trimming removed 5 bases from V and 9 bases from J; junction bases left unmatched: 1. DNA of the CDR3: TGTGCCAGCAGCGGACTAGCGGGGGTTGAGCAGTTCTTC. Amino acid sequence: CASSGLAGVEQFF.

J is TRBJ2-7 and V is TRBV7-9; TRBD2 matches 7 bases. Germline assignment: CDR1 SEHNR and CDR2 FQNEAQ (reference sequence). V lost 7 bases to trimming and J lost 0 bases; unmatched junction nucleotides: 9. The CDR3 consists of 15 residues. This CDR3 reads CASIRGEGPSYEQYF. The CDR3 DNA reads as TGTGCCAGCATCCGCGGGGAGGGACCCTCCTACGAGCAGTACTTC.